Below are 29 T cell receptor beta chains sequenced from a single sample in a study of glioma-infiltrating T cells after dendritic cell vaccination (dated by TCRdb to 2016 to 2017). Libraries came from the immunoSEQ multiplex PCR assay. Drawn from immuneACCESS, this table holds only the in-frame rearrangements with V and J called that TCRdb kept. Clones are partly lost; checked studies trace under half to an unresolved V gene and leave the rest unexplained. For this sample there are tens of thousands of clones; around 79% appear just once. The ten most abundant clones make up under 2.5% of the sample. The sample was blood, taken before dendritic cell vaccination. Receptors were obtained from a human donor with glioblastoma.

The chain joins TRBV7-9 to TRBJ1-2, with TRBD1 as a possible D gene (5 bases). CDR1 and CDR2 from the germline V gene are SEHNR and FQNEAQ (reference sequence). V was shortened by 4 bases and J by 4 bases, with 13 bases between the two germline ends. CDR3 length: 14 amino acids. The CDR3 DNA sequence: TGTGCCAGCAGCTCCCCCGGGGGAGGCTATGGCTACACCTTC. Translation gives CASSSPGGGYGYTF.

This rearrangement joins TRBV7-6 to TRBJ1-6; D ambiguous. Germline V lookup: CDR1 SGHVS, CDR2 FNYEAQ. Between the trimmed V and J ends, which lost 1 base and 0 bases, there was a span of 7 bases. The CDR3 extends over 16 amino acids. CDR3 sequence: CASSLGPTSYNSPLHF. Here the CDR3 DNA reads TGTGCCAGCAGCTTAGGTCCTACCTCCTATAATTCACCCCTCCACTTT.

The V gene is TRBV7-6, the J gene TRBJ2-2; TRBD1 matches at 8 bases. This CDR3 has 16 amino acids. The J segment lost 0 bases and the V segment lost 2 bases, leaving 2 bases of the junction unmatched. Germline assignment: CDR1 SGHVS and CDR2 FNYEAQ. The CDR3 DNA reads TGTGCCAGCAGCTTACGGACAGGGACGAACACCGGGGAGCTGTTTTTT. This codes for CASSLRTGTNTGELFF.

The V call is TRBV10-3, the J call TRBJ2-3; D may be TRBD2 (6 bases). The CDR3 has 15 residues. The V gene's germline CDR1 is ENHRY and CDR2 SYGVKD. V dropped 4 bases and J dropped 0 bases, with 11 bases sitting between them. The CDR3 bases are TGTGCCATCAGTGGGGTGGGGGGTAGCACAGATACGCAGTATTTT. Protein sequence: CAISGVGGSTDTQYF.

This clone was detected only a few times. The chain combines TRBV7-9 with TRBJ1-2; maybe TRBD1 (5 bases). This CDR3 is built from 14 residues. Trimming cost V 7 bases and J 2 bases, with 14 bases left between them. Germline V lookup: CDR1 SEHNR, CDR2 FQNEAQ (reference sequence). CDR3 loop: CASIPRGGNYGYTF. The CDR3 DNA follows: TGTGCCAGCATCCCACGTGGGGGGAACTATGGCTACACCTTC.

This clone was counted only a few times. The genes are TRBV7-2 and TRBJ1-1; tentatively, D is TRBD1 (6 bases). The CDR3 consists of 14 residues. Trimming removed 6 bases at V and 1 base at J, with 12 bases between. The germline V gene has CDR1 SGHTA and CDR2 FQGNSA. The CDR3 region has the DNA TGTGCCAGCAGTATTGAGACAGGGAACACTGAAGCTTTCTTT. As protein: CASSIETGNTEAFF. The variable domain in full, with the rest retrieved from reference TRBV7-2 and TRBJ1-1, is GAGVSQSPSNKVTEKGKDVELRCDPISGHTALYWYRQSLGQGLEFLIYFQGNSAPDKSGLPSDRFSAERTGGSVSTLTIQRTQQEDSAVYLCASSIETGNTEAFFGQGTRLTVV.

This chain links TRBV7-6 with TRBJ1-2; a possible D gene is TRBD1 (6 bases). V gave up 5 bases and J gave up 8 bases, with 15 bases separating them. This CDR3 is 13 amino acids long. Germline CDR1 SGHVS, CDR2 FNYEAQ. CDR3: CASSTQGSGGYTF. CDR3 sequence (DNA): TGTGCCAGCAGCACGCAGGGGTCAGGGGGCTACACCTTC.

V is TRBV7-2 and J is TRBJ2-5; 9 bases fit TRBD2. With 5 bases clipped from V and 5 bases from J, the junction kept 6 bases outside the gene matches. This CDR3 contains 14 residues. Looked up from germline, CDR1 is SGHTA and CDR2 is FQGNSA. The CDR3 sequence: CASSRSGSMETQYF. In DNA, the CDR3 is TGTGCCAGCAGCCGTAGCGGGAGTATGGAGACCCAGTACTTC.

This clone was seen a handful of times. The genes are TRBV6-5 and TRBJ1-2; 7 bases are a match to TRBD1. The CDR3 runs to 13 residues. The V gene's germline CDR1 is MNHEY and CDR2 SVGAGI. With 5 bases clipped from V and 7 bases from J, the junction kept 7 bases outside the gene matches. The DNA of the CDR3 is TGTGCCAGCAGTACACAGGGGTGGGGTGGCTACACCTTC. Translating it yields CASSTQGWGGYTF.

The V gene is TRBV11-2, the J gene TRBJ2-1; D possibly corresponds to TRBD2 (5 bases). The CDR3 is 14 residues long. The ends were cut back, 3 bases at V and 3 bases at J, with 9 bases in the middle. The germline V gene has CDR1 SGHAT and CDR2 FQNNGV. This CDR3 reads CASSLGSVYNEQFF. The CDR3 nucleotides read TGTGCCAGCAGCTTGGGGAGCGTCTACAATGAGCAGTTCTTC.

The rearrangement links TRBV5-1 to TRBJ1-2; D is perhaps TRBD1 (5 bases). Trimming left V 3 bases short and J 4 bases short, with 7 bases between. Germline CDR1 is SGHRS and CDR2 is YFSETQ. The CDR3 has 12 amino acids. The CDR3 region is CASSYDSYGYTF. DNA of the CDR3: TGCGCCAGCAGCTATGACAGCTATGGCTACACCTTC.

V gene TRBV9 combines with J gene TRBJ2-1, with 7 bases identical to TRBD1. This CDR3 comprises 16 residues. Germline values: CDR1 SGDLS, CDR2 YYNGEE. Losses at the gene ends were 0 bases for V and 1 base for J; bases not matched to a gene: 4. The CDR3 here is CASSVATGQSYNEQFF. DNA for the CDR3: TGTGCCAGCAGCGTAGCGACGGGACAGTCCTACAATGAGCAGTTCTTC.

The CDR3 nucleotides read TGTGCCAGTAGTAAAGGGCAGGGGACGGACGGAGATACGCAGTATTTT. This sequence encodes CASSKGQGTDGDTQYF. The V call is TRBV19, the J call TRBJ2-3; tentative D call: TRBD1 (6 bases). The CDR3 sequence is 16 residues long. V was pared by 4 bases and J by 5 bases, with 19 bases between. Germline assignment: CDR1 LNHDA and CDR2 SQIVND (reference sequence).

V usage is TRBV9 and J usage is TRBJ1-4; the D is unclear. Germline CDR1 reads SGDLS; CDR2 reads YYNGEE. There are 17 residues in the CDR3. V shed 3 bases and J shed 3 bases, with 18 bases lying between them. The CDR3 sequence is CASSASLMRQANEKLFF. The CDR3 DNA reads as TGTGCCAGCAGCGCGTCCCTCATGAGGCAAGCTAATGAAAAACTGTTTTTT.

The rearrangement links TRBV2 to TRBJ1-3, with D unresolved. Per the germline V gene, CDR1 is SNHLY and CDR2 is FYNNEI. The germline V and J ends were trimmed by 6 bases and 0 bases, with 12 bases remaining between them. The CDR3 totals 15 residues. DNA of the CDR3: TGTGCCAGCAGGAATCAGATTAACTCTGGAAACACCATATATTTT. Its protein product is CASRNQINSGNTIYF.

The J gene is TRBJ2-3, the V gene TRBV9; no clear D. Germline loops: CDR1 SGDLS, CDR2 YYNGEE. The CDR3 runs 17 residues. V was trimmed by 6 bases and J by 4 bases, leaving 24 bases between them. DNA of the CDR3: TGTGCCAGCACCCCTAGTCAGTGGTTTAAGTCGGCAGATACGCAGTATTTT. Amino acid sequence: CASTPSQWFKSADTQYF.

This clone has more than one count but fewer than ten. The rearrangement links TRBV18 to TRBJ1-2; no reliable D call. Between the trimmed V and J ends, which lost 1 base and 2 bases, there was a span of 5 bases. CDR3 size: 13 residues. The germline V gene has CDR1 KGHSH and CDR2 LQKENI. CDR3 in amino acids: CASSPLTNYGYTF. The CDR3 DNA follows: TGTGCCAGCTCACCACTCACAAACTATGGCTACACCTTC.

This clone has just one count. The chain combines TRBV6-1 with TRBJ2-1; 9 bases are shared with TRBD2. From germline, CDR1 is MNHNS and CDR2 SASEGT. The ends lost 7 bases at V and 10 bases at J; junction bases unmatched: 14. The CDR3 extends over 15 amino acids. CDR3 sequence reads: CASTRGLAQQNEQFF. The CDR3 DNA reads as TGTGCCAGCACAAGAGGACTAGCGCAACAAAACGAGCAGTTCTTC.

This chain links TRBV9 with TRBJ1-2; TRBD1 aligns across 7 bases. Germline V gene sequence: CDR1 SGDLS, CDR2 YYNGEE. This CDR3 region has 15 residues. V was clipped by 0 bases and J by 1 base; unmatched bases: 3. The CDR3 sequence: CASSVGGTDNYGYTF. The CDR3 DNA follows: TGTGCCAGCAGCGTAGGCGGGACAGATAACTATGGCTACACCTTC.

There are a few counts of this clone. The chain links TRBV7-2 to TRBJ1-1, with a tentative D call TRBD1 (5 bases). This CDR3 comprises 12 residues. Trimming removed 8 bases from V and 11 bases from J, with 18 bases in between. Germline CDR1 reads SGHTA; CDR2 reads FQGNSA. CDR3 loop: CASGDQGRDAFF. For the CDR3, the DNA is TGTGCCAGCGGCGATCAAGGCAGGGATGCTTTCTTT.

About this clone: This sample also contains other DNA sequences that code for the same CDR3. The chain links TRBV18 to TRBJ1-1, with unresolved D. The CDR3 spans 13 residues. The germline gives CDR1 KGHSH, CDR2 LQKENI. Trimming took 2 bases from V and 0 from J, leaving 4 bases between them. The chain's CDR3 is CASSPTLNTEAFF. In nucleotides, the CDR3 is TGTGCCAGCTCACCAACATTGAACACTGAAGCTTTCTTT.

The rearrangement joins TRBV2 to TRBJ2-3, with D unresolved. V dropped 7 bases and J dropped 2 bases, with 13 bases sitting between them. The CDR3 contains 14 residues. The germline V gene encodes CDR1 SNHLY and CDR2 FYNNEI. The CDR3 DNA is TGTGCCAGCATTTTTCGGCGGAACACAGATACGCAGTATTTT. Its protein product is CASIFRRNTDTQYF.

V and J are TRBV6-5 and TRBJ1-1; D is unresolved. Germline V gene sequence: CDR1 MNHEY, CDR2 SVGAGI. The germline V and J ends were trimmed by 8 bases and 1 base, with 11 bases remaining between them. The CDR3 consists of 13 residues. CDR3 sequence: CASWEGKNTEAFF. The CDR3 DNA reads as TGTGCCAGCTGGGAGGGCAAGAACACTGAAGCTTTCTTT.

The J gene is TRBJ2-1, the V gene TRBV7-9, with unresolved D. V lost 6 bases, J lost 8 bases, and 11 bases lay in between. Germline V CDR1 and CDR2: SEHNR, FQNEAQ (reference sequence). CDR3 size: 12 residues. DNA of the CDR3: TGTGCCAGCAGTCATATTAACTATGAGCAGTTCTTC. This sequence encodes CASSHINYEQFF.

The chain has TRBV27 and TRBJ1-1; D might be TRBD1 (6 bases). Trimming removed 7 bases at V and 2 bases at J, with 14 bases between. There are 14 residues in the CDR3. From germline, CDR1 is MNHEY and CDR2 SMNVEV (reference sequence). The CDR3 DNA sequence: TGTGCCAGCAATAAGGGACATCTTAACACTGAAGCTTTCTTT. This codes for CASNKGHLNTEAFF.

The chain carries TRBV4-2 and TRBJ1-1; D unclear. CDR3 length: 16 amino acids. Trimming shortened V by 4 bases and J by 0 bases, and 15 bases separated the two germline ends. Germline V gene lookup returns CDR1 LGHNA and CDR2 YNFKEQ. CDR3 bases: TGTGCCAGCAGCCCCGGCCCCGCAGGCCTGAACACTGAAGCTTTCTTT. This sequence encodes CASSPGPAGLNTEAFF.

This clone was seen only once. Other DNA sequences from this sample encode an identical CDR3 as well. The chain recombines TRBV4-1 with TRBJ1-5; possible D gene TRBD1, 6 bases. Trimming took 0 bases from V and 7 from J, leaving 13 bases between them. The CDR3 covers 15 residues. The germline V gene encodes CDR1 MGHRA and CDR2 YSYEKL. The CDR3 loop is CASSQEPGVGQPQHF. DNA of the CDR3: TGCGCCAGCAGCCAAGAGCCAGGGGTTGGGCAGCCCCAGCATTTT.

The chain carries TRBV13 and TRBJ2-1; tentative D call: TRBD2 (5 bases). The germline V gene has CDR1 PRHDT and CDR2 FYEKMQ (reference sequence). V was clipped by 5 bases and J by 4 bases, with 12 bases between them. The CDR3 is 14 residues long. CDR3 nucleotides: TGTGCCAGCAGCCGGCGGGTTAATTACAATGAGCAGTTCTTC. This encodes CASSRRVNYNEQFF. Full variable domain (remainder filled in from reference TRBV13 and TRBJ2-1): AAGVIQSPRHLIKEKRETATLKCYPIPRHDTVYWYQQGPGQDPQFLISFYEKMQSDKGSIPDRFSAQQFSDYHSELNMSSLELGDSALYFCASSRRVNYNEQFFGPGTRLTVL.

The chain couples TRBV19 to TRBJ1-1; 7 bases map to TRBD1. Germline V gene sequence: CDR1 LNHDA, CDR2 SQIVND (reference sequence). Trimming took 3 bases from V and 14 from J; bases not matched to a gene: 18. This CDR3 region has 15 residues. The CDR3 sequence is CASSIDDRAREAKFF. CDR3 sequence (DNA): TGTGCCAGTAGTATCGACGACAGGGCTCGAGAAGCTAAGTTCTTT.